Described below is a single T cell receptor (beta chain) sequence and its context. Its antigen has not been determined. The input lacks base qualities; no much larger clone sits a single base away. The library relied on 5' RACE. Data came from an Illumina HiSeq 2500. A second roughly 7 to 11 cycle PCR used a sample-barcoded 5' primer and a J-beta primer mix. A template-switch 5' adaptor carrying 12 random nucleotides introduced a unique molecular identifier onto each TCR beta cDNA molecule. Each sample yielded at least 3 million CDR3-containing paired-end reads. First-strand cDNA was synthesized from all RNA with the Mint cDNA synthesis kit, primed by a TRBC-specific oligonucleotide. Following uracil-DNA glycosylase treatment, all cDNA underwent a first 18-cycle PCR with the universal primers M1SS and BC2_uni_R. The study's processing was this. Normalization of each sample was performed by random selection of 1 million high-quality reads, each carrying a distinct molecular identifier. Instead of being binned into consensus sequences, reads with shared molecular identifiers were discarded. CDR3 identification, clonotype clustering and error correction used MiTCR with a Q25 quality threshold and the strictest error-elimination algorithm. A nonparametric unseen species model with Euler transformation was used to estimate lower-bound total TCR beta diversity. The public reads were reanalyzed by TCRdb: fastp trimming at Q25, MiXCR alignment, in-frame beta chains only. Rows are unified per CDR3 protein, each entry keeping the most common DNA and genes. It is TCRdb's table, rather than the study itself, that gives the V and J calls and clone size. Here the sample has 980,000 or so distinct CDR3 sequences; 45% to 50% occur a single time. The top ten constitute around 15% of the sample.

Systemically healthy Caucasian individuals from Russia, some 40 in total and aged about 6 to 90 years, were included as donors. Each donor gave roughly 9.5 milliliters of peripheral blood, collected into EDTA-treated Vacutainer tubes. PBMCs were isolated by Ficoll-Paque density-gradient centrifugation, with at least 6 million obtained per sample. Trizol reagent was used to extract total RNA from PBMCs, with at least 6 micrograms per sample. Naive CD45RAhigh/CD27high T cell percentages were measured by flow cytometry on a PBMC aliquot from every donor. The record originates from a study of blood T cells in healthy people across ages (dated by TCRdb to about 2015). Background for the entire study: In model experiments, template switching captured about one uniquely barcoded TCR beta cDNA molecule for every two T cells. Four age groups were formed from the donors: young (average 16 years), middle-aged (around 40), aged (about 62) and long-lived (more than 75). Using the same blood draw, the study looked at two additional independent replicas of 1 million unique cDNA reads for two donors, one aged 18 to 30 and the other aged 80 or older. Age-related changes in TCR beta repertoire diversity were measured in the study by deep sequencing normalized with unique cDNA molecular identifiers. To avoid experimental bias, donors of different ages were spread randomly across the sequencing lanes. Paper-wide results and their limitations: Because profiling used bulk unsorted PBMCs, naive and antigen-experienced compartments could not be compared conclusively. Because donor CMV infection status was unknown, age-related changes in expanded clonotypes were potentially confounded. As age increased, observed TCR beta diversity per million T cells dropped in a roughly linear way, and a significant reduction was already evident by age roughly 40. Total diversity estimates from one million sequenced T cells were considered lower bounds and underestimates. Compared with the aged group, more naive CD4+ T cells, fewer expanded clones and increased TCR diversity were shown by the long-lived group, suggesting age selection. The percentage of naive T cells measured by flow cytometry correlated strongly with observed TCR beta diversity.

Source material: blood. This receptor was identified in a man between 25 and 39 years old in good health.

Here is the DNA: TGTGCCAGCAGGACTAGCTGCGAGCAGTACTTC. It translates to CASRTSCEQYF. The rearranged segments are TRBV6-1 and TRBJ2-7, with 7 bases in between that match TRBD2. Including cysteine and phenylalanine, the CDR3 has 11 amino acids. Only the CDR3 portion is preserved as DNA: 33 bases, with reading frame beginning at the first base. CDR1 and CDR2 were assigned from the germline V gene as MNHNS and SASEGT. Germline trimming: 6 bases from V, 6 bases from J; junction bases outside gene matches: 2.